This T cell receptor beta chain stems from a study of early T cells in non-severe SARS-CoV-2 infection. Individual cDNA molecules were tagged with unique molecular identifiers, the study reported. TCRdb re-analysed the 5' RACE reads in MiXCR, keeping a single row per CDR3 protein. The table lists 55,000 to 75,000 distinct CDR3 sequences, under 10% of them singletons, with about 3.4% in the top ten. Looked up from germline, CDR1 is GTSNPN and CDR2 is SVGIG (reference sequence). V lost 4 bases to trimming and J lost 2 bases; unmatched junction nucleotides: 11. This CDR3 has 16 amino acids. Many counts were recorded for this clonotype.

This clonotype originated in an adult who was a healthcare worker with PCR-confirmed SARS-CoV-2 infection or an uninfected control (not recorded which). This sequence joins TRBV30 and TRBJ1-2; TRBD1 aligns across 9 bases. Sample: whole blood. CDR3 sequence (DNA): TGTGCCTGGATCTCGGACAGGGGAAGAACGAACTATGGCTACACCTTC. Its protein product is CAWISDRGRTNYGYTF.